This T cell receptor beta chain stems from a study of T cell responses to AZD1222 COVID-19 vaccine (dated by TCRdb to the early 2020s). General notes on the study: AZD1222 recipients whose second dose came at about 4 weeks and those whose second dose came at about 12 weeks were combined into one group, since spike-specific TCR depth and breadth did not differ between the two schedules. A total of approximately 230 trial participants underwent TCR sequencing, of whom roughly 210 received two doses of AZD1222 and some 25 received two doses of the MenACWY control vaccine. Trial participants were enrolled into age subgroups of 18-55, 56-69 and 70-plus years, which contained approximately 150, 28 and 58 TCR-sequenced participants, respectively. Paper-wide results and their limitations: Spike-specific TCR breadth and depth rose significantly after two AZD1222 doses compared with day 0 and with MenACWY recipients. Only six AZD1222 recipients were SARS-CoV-2 seropositive at baseline, limiting conclusions about previously exposed vaccinees. Because no day 14 peak-response samples were available, repertoires were characterized only after the peak T cell response. Participants were mostly white British, with more females than males. The authors suggested clonal diversity may have been underestimated. Nearly half of unique spike-specific TCRs reportedly recognized epitopes outside regions mutated in the B.1.351 and B.1.1.7 variants. CD4 TCRs associated with the vaccine covered the entire spike protein, and the dominant responses were in regions 160-218 and 743-854. The 56-69-year group was small, and its depth increase did not reach significance, likely because of low power.

Measured from the cysteine to the phenylalanine, the CDR3 is 16 residues long. CDR3 DNA is the only sequence kept; it has 48 bases, read in frame from the first base. The germline V gene yields KGHDR for CDR1 and SFDVKD for CDR2. V is clipped by 3 bases and J by 5 bases, and the sequence between their germline boundaries is 16 bases long. The sample's time point label, in plain terms: baseline before first vaccination. The vaccinee samples were drawn from two UK trials, COV001 and COV002, one of which was a single-blind randomized controlled phase 2/3 trial testing AZD1222 (ChAdOx1 nCoV-19) in healthy adults. For TCRbeta chain sequencing, PBMC samples from trial participants were taken at day 0 and at day 28 after the second dose. Comments on this clone: Its specific antigen is unknown. Base qualities are not provided; no much larger clone lies one nucleotide away.

The CDR3 regions of human TCRbeta chains were subjected to immunosequencing. Per the original workflow: TCRs in the repertoires were matched against a reference library of SARS-CoV-2-specific TCRs that had been generated with the MIRA antigen-specificity platform. Breadth was defined as the fraction of unique TCRs that were SARS-CoV-2-associated. Depth was defined as the fraction of total T cells that were SARS-CoV-2-associated. Each spike-specific TCR was assigned to its reactive spike region and to a CD4 or CD8 class using the MIRA data. Log10-transformed breadth and depth values were compared by one-way ANOVA with Sidak's multiple comparisons tests. TCRdb mirrors the immuneACCESS table, restricted to in-frame sequences. Some clones are absent from its copies; in checked studies, under half trace to an unresolved V gene, and the reason for the others is unknown. Clonal size and the V and J genes are those of that table, whereas D and trimming came from the DNA. In this sample the table shows some 130,000 clones, about nine tenths of which occur a single time. More than 20% of the sample is taken by the ten largest.

The specimen was peripheral blood, collected on day 0 of AZD1222 vaccination. The TCR originated in an adult in good health. This sequence uses TRBV24-1 and TRBJ2-1; the D call is possibly TRBD1 or TRBD2, each sharing 5 bases. The CDR3 protein: CATSDPLRGRDNEQFF. The bases read TGTGCCACCAGTGATCCCCTGAGGGGCCGGGACAATGAGCAGTTCTTC.